The 15 T cell receptor beta chains below were found in one sample sequenced in a study of T cell changes during pregnancy in multiple sclerosis. Clones were sequenced by immunoSEQ multiplex PCR, and TCRdb holds only the in-frame ones, with some missing. The sample gives approximately 97,000 clones, 75% to 95% of which show up once; around 0.78% is in the top ten. The source was peripheral blood, collected in the second trimester of pregnancy. Source of these receptors: a female donor in good health, enrolled as a control in a pregnancy study.

The rearrangement joins TRBV19 to TRBJ1-6; possibly TRBD1 for D (5 bases). The germline CDR1 and CDR2 sequences are LNHDA and SQIVND (reference sequence). The CDR3 length is 16 residues. Trimming took off 5 bases at V and 8 bases at J, with 19 bases between the two ends. This chain's CDR3 is CASSATPFGADSPLHF. The CDR3 region has the DNA TGTGCCAGTAGTGCTACACCTTTTGGGGCGGATTCACCCCTCCACTTT.

V gene TRBV5-1 combines with J gene TRBJ1-4, with 7 positions matching TRBD1. Trimming cost V 0 bases and J 3 bases; bases outside gene matches: 8. Germline CDR1 SGHRS, CDR2 YFSETQ. The CDR3 length is 17 residues. Written as DNA, the CDR3 is TGCGCCAGCAGCTTGGGTTCGACAGGGAGAGCTAATGAAAAACTGTTTTTT. Its translation: CASSLGSTGRANEKLFF. The variable domain in full, completed from reference TRBV5-1 and TRBJ1-4, reads KAGVTQTPRYLIKTRGQQVTLSCSPISGHRSVSWYQQTPGQGLQFLFEYFSETQRNKGNFPGRFSGRQFSNSRSEMNVSTLELGDSALYLCASSLGSTGRANEKLFFGSGTQLSVL.

This chain connects TRBV30 to TRBJ2-1; D not resolved. The V and J ends lost 4 bases and 11 bases respectively, with 12 bases between them. The length of the CDR3 is 11 residues. The germline V gene encodes CDR1 GTSNPN and CDR2 SVGIG (reference sequence). CDR3 sequence (DNA): TGTGCCTGGATGTGGGCACCAAAGCAGTTCTTC. It encodes CAWMWAPKQFF.

V and J are TRBV18 and TRBJ2-7; a weak D match, TRBD2 (5 bases). The CDR3 runs 13 residues. From germline, CDR1 is KGHSH and CDR2 LQKENI. Trimming cost V 2 bases and J 5 bases, with 10 bases left between them. CDR3 sequence: CASSPRGLHEQYF. The CDR3 DNA reads TGTGCCAGCTCACCAAGAGGGCTCCACGAGCAGTACTTC.

The chain joins TRBV19 to TRBJ1-5, with a weak D call TRBD1 (6 bases). The CDR3 runs to 16 residues. The germline CDR1 and CDR2 sequences are LNHDA and SQIVND (reference sequence). The V gene lost 6 bases and the J gene lost 6 bases, with 21 bases spanning the gap. This chain's CDR3 is CASSLSDVPQGQPQHF. Written as DNA, the CDR3 is TGTGCCAGTAGCCTCAGCGATGTCCCACAGGGTCAGCCCCAGCATTTT.

V usage is TRBV6-5 and J usage is TRBJ2-2; D perhaps matches TRBD2 (5 bases). With 0 bases removed from V and 0 bases from J, the gap between germline ends came to 5 bases. Germline lookup yields CDR1 MNHEY and CDR2 SVGAGI. The CDR3 runs to 15 residues. The CDR3 spells CASSYSGANTGELFF. For the CDR3, the DNA is TGTGCCAGCAGTTACTCGGGAGCGAACACCGGGGAGCTGTTTTTT.

This chain joins TRBV6-1 and TRBJ2-7, with 10 bases fitting TRBD2. The ends lost 4 bases at V and 3 bases at J; junction bases unmatched: 6. CDR3 size: 15 residues. Germline assignment: CDR1 MNHNS and CDR2 SASEGT. The CDR3 region has the DNA TGTGCCAGCAGTGCCACGAAGCGGGGGGGCTACGAGCAGTACTTC. Translating it yields CASSATKRGGYEQYF.

Here the CDR3 DNA reads TGTGCCAGCAGTAGGACTAGCGGGAGCAATGAGCAGTTCTTC. Protein product: CASSRTSGSNEQFF. V usage is TRBV7-9 and J usage is TRBJ2-1; 13 bases line up with TRBD2. The germline V gene encodes CDR1 SEHNR and CDR2 FQNEAQ (reference sequence). The CDR3 consists of 14 residues. V trimming: 6 bases; J trimming: 6 bases; junction bases outside the gene matches: 2. The full variable domain, its missing parts supplied by reference TRBV7-9 and TRBJ2-1, is DTGVSQNPRHKITKRGQNVTFRCDPISEHNRLYWYRQTLGQGPEFLTYFQNEAQLEKSRLLSDRFSAERPKGSFSTLEIQRTEQGDSAMYLCASSRTSGSNEQFFGPGTRLTVL.

This chain uses TRBV7-7 with TRBJ2-1, with D possibly TRBD2 on 6 matching bases. With 5 bases removed from V and 6 bases from J, the gap between germline ends came to 14 bases. The CDR3 consists of 14 residues. The germline CDR1 and CDR2 sequences are SSHAT and FNYEAQ (reference sequence). DNA for the CDR3: TGTGCCAGCAGCCCCCGGCGGGACTTCAATGAGCAGTTCTTC. Its translation is CASSPRRDFNEQFF.

The chain uses TRBV29-1 and TRBJ2-6; D not resolved. The CDR3 contains 13 residues. Germline CDR1 SQVTM, CDR2 ANQGSEA. V was shortened by 6 bases and J by 0 bases, with 6 bases between the two germline ends. CDR3 in DNA: TGCAGCGTACATCTCTCTGGGGCCAACGTCCTGACTTTC. It yields the protein CSVHLSGANVLTF.

In DNA, the CDR3 is TGTGCCAGCAGCTTACCAGGACTAGCGGGAGGATCTTACAATGAGCAGTTCTTC. Its translation is CASSLPGLAGGSYNEQFF. The chain carries TRBV7-8 and TRBJ2-1; 14 nucleotides match TRBD2. Germline V gives CDR1 SGHVS, CDR2 FQNEAQ. The trim removed 2 bases at V and 4 bases at J, leaving 7 bases unmatched. CDR3 length: 18 residues.

The V and J genes are TRBV5-1 and TRBJ2-7, with a tentative D call TRBD1 (6 bases). From germline, CDR1 is SGHRS and CDR2 YFSETQ. The CDR3 runs 13 residues. Trimming removed 4 bases at V and 4 bases at J, with 12 bases between. This chain's CDR3 is CASSPATGYEQYF. The CDR3 DNA is TGCGCCAGCAGCCCGGCTACAGGGTACGAGCAGTACTTC.

V gene TRBV9 combines with J gene TRBJ2-5, with D unresolved. CDR3 length: 12 residues. Germline assignment: CDR1 SGDLS and CDR2 YYNGEE. V was pared by 0 bases and J by 5 bases, with 5 bases between. CDR3 sequence: CASSVATETQYF. CDR3 sequence (DNA): TGTGCCAGCAGCGTAGCTACGGAGACCCAGTACTTC.

The CDR3 DNA sequence: TGTGCCAGCAGCTTCTCAGAAACGAGGAACTATGGCTACACCTTC. This translates into CASSFSETRNYGYTF. The chain combines TRBV27 with TRBJ1-2; D not resolved. Germline V gene data show CDR1 as MNHEY and CDR2 as SMNVEV (reference sequence). V shed 6 bases and J shed 2 bases, with 16 bases lying between them. This CDR3 region has 15 residues.

The chain joins TRBV19 to TRBJ2-7, with 10 positions matching TRBD1. The CDR3 loop spans 15 amino acids. Germline V gene lookup returns CDR1 LNHDA and CDR2 SQIVND (reference sequence). V lost 6 bases, J lost 1 base, and 6 bases stayed unmatched. CDR3 bases: TGTGCCAGTAGATCGGGACAGGGGTTTTCCTACGAGCAGTACTTC. This encodes CASRSGQGFSYEQYF.